This T cell receptor beta chain originates from a study of blood T cell repertoires in COVID-19. The germline CDR1 and CDR2 sequences are SGHNT and YENEEA. The CDR3 totals 13 residues. V lost 4 bases and J lost 8, with 14 bases in between. In the original workflow: Quantification of nucleated cells was approximated via reference gene primer amplification. Sequencing used immunoSEQ multiplex PCR; TCRdb keeps in-frame clones, though not all of them. V, J and clone size were drawn from that table, and D and trimming were deduced from the DNA. Of approximately 200,000 clones in the sample, 85% were seen once. Enrolled through a virtual design, the participants were between about 18 and 100 years of age and came from about two dozen US areas.

Sequenced sample: PBMCs or T cells enriched from blood (not recorded which). The receptor was isolated from a man between 40 and 49 years old who had recovered from COVID-19. V and J are TRBV11-3 and TRBJ1-2; D is perhaps TRBD1 (5 bases). CDR3 sequence: CASSYGTVGGYTF. CDR3 sequence (DNA): TGTGCCAGCAGCTACGGGACTGTGGGAGGCTACACCTTC.